The 13 T cell receptor beta chains listed next were all sequenced from one sample in a study of blood T cell repertoires in COVID-19. Generated by immunoSEQ multiplex PCR, the TCRdb table keeps only in-frame clones and is missing some. In the table there are 90,000 to 130,000 clones, over 65% of which are singletons. The sequencing input was peripheral blood. The origin of the receptors is a woman at least 80 years old with acute or convalescent COVID-19.

V is TRBV6-5 and J is TRBJ1-5, with 11 nucleotides matching TRBD1. The CDR3 consists of 15 residues. V shed 6 bases, J shed 6 bases, and the junction held 7 bases outside the gene matches. Germline V gene lookup returns CDR1 MNHEY and CDR2 SVGAGI. This chain's CDR3 is CASSFGTGGGQPQHF. In nucleotides, the CDR3 is TGTGCCAGCAGCTTCGGGACAGGGGGGGGTCAGCCCCAGCATTTT.

This clone was seen once. V usage is TRBV11-2 and J usage is TRBJ2-1, with 8 nucleotides matching TRBD2. With 5 bases clipped from V and 6 bases from J, the junction kept 12 bases outside the gene matches. There are 16 residues in the CDR3. CDR1 SGHAT and CDR2 FQNNGV come from the germline V gene. The CDR3 protein is CASSTTGGGPFNEQFF. DNA of the CDR3: TGTGCCAGCAGCACCACCGGCGGGGGGCCTTTCAATGAGCAGTTCTTC.

This clone was observed a few times. The chain employs TRBV30 and TRBJ2-1, with unresolved D. V gave up 2 bases and J gave up 10 bases, with 6 bases separating them. Germline CDR1 is GTSNPN and CDR2 is SVGIG (reference sequence). This CDR3 is built from 10 residues. The CDR3 nucleotides read TGTGCCTGGAGTCGGAGAGAGCAGTTCTTC. Amino acid sequence: CAWSRREQFF.

The rearrangement links TRBV7-8 to TRBJ2-2; TRBD2 aligns across 10 bases. The germline V gene encodes CDR1 SGHVS and CDR2 FQNEAQ. The trim removed 2 bases at V and 1 base at J, leaving 1 base unmatched. The CDR3 sequence is 16 residues long. CDR3 loop: CASSLWTSGNTGELFF. CDR3 nucleotide sequence: TGTGCCAGCAGCTTATGGACTAGCGGGAACACCGGGGAGCTGTTTTTT.

This clone was detected only once. This chain joins TRBV10-1 and TRBJ2-7; D unresolved. Germline V gene lookup returns CDR1 WNHNN and CDR2 SYGVQD (reference sequence). The CDR3 runs to 9 residues. V was clipped by 8 bases and J by 6 bases, with 5 bases between them. CDR3 residues: CASPFEQYF. In DNA, the CDR3 is TGCGCCAGCCCCTTCGAGCAGTACTTC.

The chain recombines TRBV24-1 with TRBJ2-7, with 8 positions matching TRBD2. Germline V lookup: CDR1 KGHDR, CDR2 SFDVKD. Trimming at V came to 3 bases and at J to 4 bases, leaving 7 bases not matched to a gene. CDR3 length: 15 residues. The CDR3 is CATSDPGLGDYEQYF. The CDR3 DNA sequence: TGTGCCACCAGTGATCCGGGACTAGGAGATTACGAGCAGTACTTC.

The CDR3 DNA is TGTGCCAGTAGTATAGGTTCGGCAGGGTCCGGAAACACCATATATTTT. It is translated as CASSIGSAGSGNTIYF. The chain combines TRBV19 with TRBJ1-3; the D gene is possibly TRBD1 (5 bases). The V and J ends lost 1 base and 4 bases respectively, with 14 bases between them. Germline CDR1 and CDR2: LNHDA and SQIVND (reference sequence). This CDR3 comprises 16 residues.

The gene calls are TRBV5-6 and TRBJ2-3, with TRBD2 matching 10 bases. Germline V gene lookup returns CDR1 SGHDT and CDR2 YYEEEE. The CDR3 has 16 amino acids. The trim removed 0 bases at V and 8 bases at J, leaving 9 bases unmatched. For the CDR3, the DNA is TGTGCCAGCAGCTTGGCGATGAGCGGGGGGGCCGTTACGCAGTATTTT. It translates to CASSLAMSGGAVTQYF.

DNA of the CDR3: TGTGCCAGCAGGCCACTTGGCGGGAGGGCGTCCTACGAGCAGTACTTC. Its translation: CASRPLGGRASYEQYF. The chain combines TRBV27 with TRBJ2-7; 9 nucleotides line up with TRBD2. Germline-derived CDR1 and CDR2 are MNHEY and SMNVEV (reference sequence). CDR3 size: 16 residues. The junction had 10 bases not matched to a gene; V was cut back by 6 bases and J by 1 base.

The chain employs TRBV6-5 and TRBJ1-4, with TRBD1 as a possible D gene (6 bases). Trimming took 4 bases from V and 7 from J, leaving 16 bases between them. CDR1 MNHEY and CDR2 SVGAGI come from the germline V gene. The CDR3 is 15 residues long. The CDR3 bases are TGTGCCAGCAGTTTACAGGGCTATGGCGGTGAAAAACTGTTTTTT. Its protein product is CASSLQGYGGEKLFF.

The DNA for the CDR3 is TGTGCCAGCAGTTACCAACAGGGCTACGAGCAGTACTTC. Translating it yields CASSYQQGYEQYF. The chain joins TRBV6-5 to TRBJ2-7, with D possibly matching TRBD1 (6 bases). Germline V gene data show CDR1 as MNHEY and CDR2 as SVGAGI. Trimming cost V 2 bases and J 3 bases, with 8 bases left between them. The CDR3 runs to 13 residues.

In this sample, this clone turned up a few times. V gene TRBV19 combines with J gene TRBJ2-5; 7 bases align to TRBD2. Germline V gives CDR1 LNHDA, CDR2 SQIVND (reference sequence). The CDR3 consists of 15 residues. Trimming at V came to 8 bases and at J to 8 bases, leaving 17 bases not matched to a gene. As DNA, the CDR3 is TGTGCCAGTCCCACTAGCGTTCCGATGAGGGTCACCCAGTACTTC. Translation gives CASPTSVPMRVTQYF.

This clone appeared a single time. The chain is built from TRBV5-1 and TRBJ2-3; 8 positions agree with TRBD2. Germline-derived CDR1 and CDR2 are SGHRS and YFSETQ. This CDR3 region has 15 residues. With V trimmed by 4 bases and J by 6 bases, 10 bases remained unmatched. The CDR3 nucleotides read TGCGCCAGCAGCCCGGGACTAGTAGACGCCGATACGCAGTATTTT. Protein product: CASSPGLVDADTQYF.